Listed below are T cell receptor beta chains from one sample, sequenced in a study of regulatory T cells in long-lasting Graves disease. TCRdb redid the calling of the multiplex PCR reads with MiXCR, one entry per CDR3 protein. The sample holds approximately 470,000 distinct CDR3 sequences, 20% to 25% seen once. The source was peripheral blood mononuclear cells (PBMCs), collected when the disease was refractory, from a patient treated with antithyroid drugs. Receptor source: a female donor with Graves disease. The CDR3 runs from the conserved cysteine through the conserved F or W. The order of the fields is CDR3 protein, J gene, clone size, D gene, V gene. D genes are given only for firm matches. Some rows mark clone size as missing; the rest say once, few, many or name a class of expanded clone.

CASGQAPAGELFF | TRBJ2-2 | few | . | TRBV7-7
CASSERQGYEQYF | TRBJ2-7 | many | TRBD1 | TRBV25-1
CATSRIEPGWLSYEQYF | TRBJ2-7 | many | . | TRBV15
CAISGQGPEAFF | TRBJ1-1 | many | TRBD1 | TRBV10-3
CAWSPGQTSGANVLTF | TRBJ2-6 | . | TRBD1 | TRBV30
CASWRLAGGNEQFF | TRBJ2-1 | . | TRBD2 | TRBV5-5
CASSPGFMNTEAFF | TRBJ1-1 | many | . | TRBV28
CASSRRGAMGAQEAGELFF | TRBJ2-2 | . | . | TRBV14
CASSQTEEYTGELFF | TRBJ2-2 | . | . | TRBV7-9
CASSLNRVSETQYF | TRBJ2-5 | many | . | TRBV11-1
CASSLSLHGETQYF | TRBJ2-5 | once | . | TRBV27
CASSFFGQGETQYF | TRBJ2-5 | many | TRBD1 | TRBV12-3/TRBV12-4
CASSVMGGSDITQYF | TRBJ2-5 | many | . | TRBV27
CASSGPLGGSFTEAFF | TRBJ1-1 | many | . | TRBV28
CASSTPFRGETQYF | TRBJ2-5 | many | . | TRBV11-2
CASSYSTLTGELFF | TRBJ2-2 | . | . | TRBV6-5
CASSDATGLFEKLFF | TRBJ1-4 | many | TRBD1 | TRBV6-1
CASSPRTGNTEAFF | TRBJ1-1 | many | TRBD1 | TRBV4-1
CASSQEAMENYGYTF | TRBJ1-2 | . | . | TRBV4-1
CASSERITEAFF | TRBJ1-1 | many | . | TRBV2
CSVEQTESYEQYF | TRBJ2-7 | many | . | TRBV29-1
CASSLSGGNQPQHF | TRBJ1-5 | many | . | TRBV27
CASSSVLDRDLNYGYTF | TRBJ1-2 | . | TRBD1 | TRBV7-9
CASRSHGQAGGQPQHF | TRBJ1-5 | few | TRBD1 | TRBV6-1
CSARSDYTEAFF | TRBJ1-1 | . | . | TRBV20-1
CAISTGTGVEGANVLTF | TRBJ2-6 | few | TRBD1 | TRBV10-3
CASSLLPYTQYF | TRBJ2-3 | . | . | TRBV11-2
CSVYTNTGELFF | TRBJ2-2 | . | . | TRBV20-1
CANSRLDEQYF | TRBJ2-7 | . | . | TRBV3-1
CASSNPGASYEQYF | TRBJ2-7 | many | . | TRBV6-1
CASSRIPSGRAFAEQYF | TRBJ2-7 | many | TRBD2 | TRBV3-1
CASSLGGGPETQYF | TRBJ2-5 | few | TRBD2 | TRBV7-6
CASSDGTLTGYTF | TRBJ1-2 | many | . | TRBV5-1
CASSPGLAGKQYF | TRBJ2-7 | few | TRBD2 | TRBV5-1
CASSAWTGMKTQYF | TRBJ2-5 | many | TRBD1 | TRBV5-5
CASSQDWTGTLNTEAFF | TRBJ1-1 | once | TRBD1 | TRBV4-3
CASSGGTVDTQYF | TRBJ2-3 | few | TRBD1 | TRBV2
CSARDYLRQNYGYTF | TRBJ1-2 | . | . | TRBV20-1
CASATGTGEISSYEQYF | TRBJ2-7 | few | TRBD1 | TRBV7-9
CASSANRGQETQYF | TRBJ2-5 | many | TRBD1 | TRBV28
CASSLAFGRDTHEKLFF | TRBJ1-4 | many | . | TRBV7-9
CASSRLGDTQYF | TRBJ2-3 | . | . | TRBV27
CASSLHSPGQGSSGANVLTF | TRBJ2-6 | . | TRBD1 | TRBV7-2
CASSVLGGQETQYF | TRBJ2-5 | . | TRBD2 | TRBV19
CATLTVLGGYTF | TRBJ1-2 | many | . | TRBV28
CASSSKLSGGGELFF | TRBJ2-2 | few | . | TRBV11-2
CASSPGRSTGELFF | TRBJ2-2 | . | . | TRBV11-3
CASSFSIAAAATQYF | TRBJ2-5 | many | . | TRBV11-2
CASSLGMNGEIGKLFF | TRBJ1-4 | many | . | TRBV7-2
CASRPRGVDYEQYF | TRBJ2-7 | many | . | TRBV28
CASSPRTGQGALSQYF | TRBJ2-7 | many | TRBD1 | TRBV28
CASSLKGYWDSTDTQYF | TRBJ2-3 | . | . | TRBV28
CASSSRKSTEAFF | TRBJ1-1 | many | . | TRBV28